This T cell receptor (beta chain) comes out of a study of siplizumab effects on memory and regulatory T cells (dated by TCRdb to the late 2010s). Study-level background: The study examined how the anti-CD2 antibody siplizumab affects alloreactive T-cell subsets in allogeneic mixed lymphocyte reactions built from human PBMCs. The research as a whole found: For roughly 75-97% of proliferating CD4+ or CD8+ clones, no naive or memory phenotype could be assigned. Siplizumab significantly lowered the cumulative frequency of alloreactive sequences that could be traced to unstimulated CD4+ memory T cells. Whether proliferating Tregs from siplizumab cultures were suppressive was not functionally confirmed. Among mappable alloreactive CD4+ clones, an average Treg-derived fraction of over 60% was observed with siplizumab, compared with approximately 26% in control reactions. Because sequences below about 10^-5 frequency were poorly captured, only a minor fraction of alloreactive clones could be mapped to unstimulated subsets. Compared with memory T cells, unstimulated naive T cells appeared more diverse, and naive cells seemed to make a substantial contribution to the alloresponse.

Details on this clone: It has no known antigen specificity. The record has no base qualities; no much larger clone is one base away.

Sorted unstimulated T cells and proliferating T cells recovered from mixed lymphocyte reactions underwent TCRbeta CDR3 sequencing. Fresh whole blood from 9 to 11 HLA-typed healthy donors was used to isolate PBMCs. Receptor libraries were prepared by the immunoSEQ multiplex PCR assay. Around 100,000 TCR templates per sample were assayed by the deep sequencing platform. Genomic DNA extracted from sorted T cells was used for TCRbeta CDR3 sequencing. The authors' analysis ran thus. The R programming language was used for clonal analysis of TCRbeta CDR3 data. Unstimulated samples were compared with post-reaction CFSE-low samples to define alloreactive CD4+ and CD8+ clones. By matching sequences to the repertoires of sorted unstimulated Treg and non-Treg cells, each alloreactive CD4+ clone was assigned a regulatory or non-regulatory origin. TCRdb's version of the immuneACCESS table is confined to in-frame rearrangements and falls short of the full clone set. An unresolved V gene accounts for under half of the shortfall where checked; the remainder is of unknown origin. The D gene and trimming were derived from the DNA, and the V and J assignments and clone size from that table. Counted in this sample were 100,000 or so clones; 92% of them appeared once. The ten largest clones capture about 1.1% of the sample.

The CDR3 covers 14 residues, taking in both the cysteine and the phenylalanine. Only the CDR3 part of the read is kept: 42 bases, read in frame from the first base. The germline V gene sets CDR1 to SGHTS and CDR2 to YDEGEE. The germline ends are 14 bases apart after V is trimmed by 1 base and J by 9 bases. The receptor chain draws on TRBV5-8 and TRBJ2-1; the D gene cannot be named for sure. The sample consisted of CD4+ T cells sorted from blood. This TCR derives from a human donor in good health. The CDR3 here reads CASSLYGSGSEQFF. Read as DNA, the sequence is TGTGCCAGCAGCTTGTACGGGTCAGGCAGTGAGCAGTTCTTC.